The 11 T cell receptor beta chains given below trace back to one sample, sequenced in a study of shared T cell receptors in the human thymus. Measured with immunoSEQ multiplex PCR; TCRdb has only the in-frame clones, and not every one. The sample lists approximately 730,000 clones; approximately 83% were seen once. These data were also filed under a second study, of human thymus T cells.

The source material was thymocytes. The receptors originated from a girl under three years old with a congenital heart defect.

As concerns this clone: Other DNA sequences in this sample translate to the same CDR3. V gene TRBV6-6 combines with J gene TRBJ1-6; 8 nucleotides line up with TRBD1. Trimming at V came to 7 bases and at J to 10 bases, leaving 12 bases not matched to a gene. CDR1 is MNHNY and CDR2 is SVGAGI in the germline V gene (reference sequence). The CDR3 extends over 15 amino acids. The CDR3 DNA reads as TGTGCCAGCATTGACCCGGGACAGGCGGGCTCACCCCTCCACTTT. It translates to CASIDPGQAGSPLHF.

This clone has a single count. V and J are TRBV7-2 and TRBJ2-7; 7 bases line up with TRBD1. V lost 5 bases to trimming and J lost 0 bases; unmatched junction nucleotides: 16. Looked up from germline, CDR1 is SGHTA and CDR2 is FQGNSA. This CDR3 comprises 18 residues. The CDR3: CASSPSTGTYFSSYEQYF. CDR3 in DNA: TGTGCCAGCAGCCCGTCGACAGGGACCTATTTTAGCTCCTACGAGCAGTACTTC.

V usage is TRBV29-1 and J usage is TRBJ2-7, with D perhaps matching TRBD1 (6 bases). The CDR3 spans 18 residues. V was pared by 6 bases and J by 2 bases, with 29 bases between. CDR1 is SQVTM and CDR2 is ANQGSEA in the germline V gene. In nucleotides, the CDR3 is TGCAGCGTCGAGCTCCGCAGGTCCCCTCCAGGGGTGACCTACGAGCAGTACTTC. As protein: CSVELRRSPPGVTYEQYF.

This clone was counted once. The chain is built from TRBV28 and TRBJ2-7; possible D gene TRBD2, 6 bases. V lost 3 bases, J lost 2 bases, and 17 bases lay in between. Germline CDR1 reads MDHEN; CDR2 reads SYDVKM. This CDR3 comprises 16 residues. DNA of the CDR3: TGTGCCAGCAGTTTGCCTGGCCCCGGGGGTGCCTACGAGCAGTACTTC. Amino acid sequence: CASSLPGPGGAYEQYF.

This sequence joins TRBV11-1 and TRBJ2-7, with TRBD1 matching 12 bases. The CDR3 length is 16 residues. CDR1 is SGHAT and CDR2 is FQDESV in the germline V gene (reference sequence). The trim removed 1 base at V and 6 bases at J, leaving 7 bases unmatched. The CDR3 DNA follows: TGTGCCAGCAGCTTAGGGGACAGGGGGCGAATTAGCGAGCAGTACTTC. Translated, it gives CASSLGDRGRISEQYF.

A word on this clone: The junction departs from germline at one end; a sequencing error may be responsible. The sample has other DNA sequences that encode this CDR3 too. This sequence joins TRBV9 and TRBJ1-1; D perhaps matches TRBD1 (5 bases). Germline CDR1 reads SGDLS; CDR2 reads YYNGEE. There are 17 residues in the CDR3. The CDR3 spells CASSVVSGEKGCTEAFF. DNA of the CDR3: TGTGCCAGCAGCGTAGTAAGCGGGGAAAAGGGGTGCACTGAGGCTTTCTTT.

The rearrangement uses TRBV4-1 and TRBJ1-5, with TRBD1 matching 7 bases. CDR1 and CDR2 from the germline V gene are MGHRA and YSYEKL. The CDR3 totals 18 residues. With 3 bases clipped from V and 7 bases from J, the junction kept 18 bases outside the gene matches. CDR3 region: CASSQGDLTDRLGQPQHF. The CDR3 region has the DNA TGCGCCAGCAGCCAGGGTGATCTGACGGACAGGTTGGGGCAGCCCCAGCATTTT.

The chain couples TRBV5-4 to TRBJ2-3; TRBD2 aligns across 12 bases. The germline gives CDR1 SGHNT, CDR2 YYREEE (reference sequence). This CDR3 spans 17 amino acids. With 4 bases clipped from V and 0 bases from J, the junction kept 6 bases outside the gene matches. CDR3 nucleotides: TGTGCCAGCAGCGCCGGACTAGCGGGGCTCAGCACAGATACGCAGTATTTT. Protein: CASSAGLAGLSTDTQYF.

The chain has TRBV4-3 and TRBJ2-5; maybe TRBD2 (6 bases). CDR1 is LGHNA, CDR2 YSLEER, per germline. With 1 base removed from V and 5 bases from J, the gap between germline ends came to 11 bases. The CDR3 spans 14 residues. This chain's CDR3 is CASSQARGRETQYF. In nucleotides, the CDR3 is TGCGCCAGCAGCCAAGCACGGGGGAGGGAGACCCAGTACTTC.

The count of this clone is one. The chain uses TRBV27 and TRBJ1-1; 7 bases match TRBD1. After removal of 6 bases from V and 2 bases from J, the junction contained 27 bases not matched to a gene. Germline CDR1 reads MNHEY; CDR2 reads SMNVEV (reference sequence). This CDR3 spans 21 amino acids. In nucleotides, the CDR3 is TGTGCCAGCAGCCAAACGGCGGGGGGCGCGAAGGGGGCAAAGGCAAACACTGAAGCTTTCTTT. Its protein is CASSQTAGGAKGAKANTEAFF.

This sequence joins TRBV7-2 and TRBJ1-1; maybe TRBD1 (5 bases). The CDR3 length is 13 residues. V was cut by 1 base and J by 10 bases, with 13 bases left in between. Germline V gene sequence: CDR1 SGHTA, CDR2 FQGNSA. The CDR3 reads CASSLGGVYGAFF. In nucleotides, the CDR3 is TGTGCCAGCAGCTTAGGGGGGGTGTACGGAGCTTTCTTT.